One and the same sample provided the 28 T cell receptor beta chains below, sequenced in a study of metastatic and nonmetastatic thyroid tumors (dated by TCRdb to 2020 to 2021). Before undergoing thyroid surgery, none of the patients had been given any kind of treatment. Library preparation employed PCR. Reads for this sample came from an Illumina HiSeq 4000. TCRdb reworked the public reads: Q25 trimming with fastp, MiXCR clone assembly, productive beta chains retained. A total of about 35,000 clones appear in this sample, 15% to 20% of them only once. Roughly 18% of the sample rests with the top ten. The sample comprised blood. The receptors were sampled from a female donor with papillary thyroid cancer or a benign thyroid nodule (not recorded which). Some clones in this sample may be carry-over from other donors' samples.

There are many counts of this clone. The chain is built from TRBV20-1 and TRBJ2-5; D unresolved. This CDR3 is built from 11 residues. CDR1 DFQATT and CDR2 SNEGSKA come from the germline V gene (reference sequence). Trimming removed 3 bases at V and 1 base at J, with 3 bases between. Here the CDR3 DNA reads TGCAGTGCTAGCTTCCAAGAGACCCAGTACTTC. Translated, it gives CSASFQETQYF.

As regards this clone: The junction shows a germline mismatch at one end, possibly a read error. V usage is TRBV5-1 and J usage is TRBJ2-2; the D gene is possibly TRBD2 (6 bases). Germline V gene sequence: CDR1 SGHRS, CDR2 YFSETQ. The CDR3 consists of 16 residues. The CDR3 nucleotides are TGCGCCGGCAGCTTGGAGGGCGGAACCAACACCGGGGAGCTGTTTTTT. The encoded protein is CAGSLEGGTNTGELFF.

This clone was observed a few times. The CDR3 here is CASSLTETSVYNEQFF. CDR3 coding DNA: TGTGCCAGCAGTTTGACCGAGACTAGCGTCTACAATGAGCAGTTCTTC. The rearrangement uses TRBV6-2 or TRBV6-3 and TRBJ2-1; 8 bases line up with TRBD2. The germline CDR1 and CDR2 sequences are MNHEY and SVGEGT. With 4 bases clipped from V and 3 bases from J, the junction kept 8 bases outside the gene matches. The CDR3 has 16 amino acids.

This clone occurred many times. Here the CDR3 reads CASSLGPIGANVLTF. The CDR3, as DNA: TGTGCCAGCAGCTTAGGTCCCATCGGGGCCAACGTCCTGACTTTC. This sequence joins TRBV7-2 and TRBJ2-6; D is unclear. Trimming removed 1 base at V and 4 bases at J, with 8 bases between. There are 15 residues in the CDR3. Germline V gene lookup returns CDR1 SGHTA and CDR2 FQGNSA. The full variable domain, in which reference TRBV7-2 and TRBJ2-6 provide the parts outside the CDR3, is GAGVSQSPSNKVTEKGKDVELRCDPISGHTALYWYRQSLGQGLEFLIYFQGNSAPDKSGLPSDRFSAERTGGSVSTLTIQRTQQEDSAVYLCASSLGPIGANVLTFGAGSRLTVL.

The table lists this clone with many counts. The chain has TRBV4-1 and TRBJ2-3, with D uncertain. Trimming cost V 0 bases and J 4 bases, with 11 bases left between them. Germline lookup yields CDR1 MGHRA and CDR2 YSYEKL. This CDR3 has 15 amino acids. For the CDR3, the DNA is TGCGCCAGCAGCCAAGAAGTTGGGGAAGCAGATACGCAGTATTTT. Translation gives CASSQEVGEADTQYF.

This clone was observed a handful of times. A much larger clone differs from this one at a single base, so this may be a read error. V gene TRBV7-9 combines with J gene TRBJ2-3, with a possible D match to TRBD2 (5 bases). This CDR3 has 14 residues. Germline loops: CDR1 SEHNR, CDR2 FQNEAQ (reference sequence). Trimming took 6 bases from V and 4 from J, leaving 14 bases between them. The chain's CDR3 is CASRPTISPDTQYF. CDR3 DNA sequence: TGTGCCAGCAGGCCGACTATTTCCCCAGATACGCAGTATTTT.

J is TRBJ2-1 and V is TRBV20-1; D is perhaps TRBD1 or TRBD2 (8 bases each). CDR1 is DFQATT, CDR2 SNEGSKA, per germline (reference sequence). The CDR3 spans 16 residues. The V end lost 0 bases, the J end lost 9 bases, and 21 bases lay between the germline ends. CDR3 bases: TGCAGTGCTAGAGAGGCTAGCGGGCAGGGGGCTCGTGAGCAGTTCTTC. It codes for CSAREASGQGAREQFF.

This clone was counted many times. The gene calls are TRBV20-1 and TRBJ2-7; 8 bases line up with TRBD1. V gave up 6 bases and J gave up 4 bases; unmatched junction bases: 8. This CDR3 spans 13 amino acids. From germline, CDR1 is DFQATT and CDR2 SNEGSKA (reference sequence). CDR3 DNA sequence: TGCAGTGCCGCCGGACAGGGTGGGTACGAGCAGTACTTC. It translates to CSAAGQGGYEQYF.

Ten or more counts support this clone. The chain employs TRBV2 and TRBJ1-2; TRBD1 might be the D (5 bases). V was pared by 8 bases and J by 2 bases, with 12 bases between. Germline V gene lookup returns CDR1 SNHLY and CDR2 FYNNEI. This CDR3 has 13 residues. The CDR3 loop reads CASGAGHNYGYTF. The CDR3 DNA sequence: TGTGCCAGCGGGGCAGGGCACAACTATGGCTACACCTTC.

This clone was seen many times. The rearrangement links TRBV12-3 or TRBV12-4 to TRBJ2-1; TRBD2 matches at 11 bases. V trimming: 3 bases; J trimming: 7 bases; junction bases outside the gene matches: 5. The CDR3 totals 15 residues. The CDR3 here is CASSFGSGRVNEQFF. The CDR3 DNA reads as TGTGCCAGCAGTTTTGGTAGCGGGAGGGTTAATGAGCAGTTCTTC.

At least ten counts were recorded for this clone. The V and J genes are TRBV2 and TRBJ1-6; 8 nucleotides align to TRBD1. Trimming took 4 bases from V and 6 from J; bases not matched to a gene: 2. Germline CDR1 and CDR2: SNHLY and FYNNEI. This CDR3 region has 14 residues. The CDR3 DNA reads TGTGCCAGCAGTGTAGACAGGGGTAATTCACCCCTCCACTTT. It is translated as CASSVDRGNSPLHF.

The chain uses TRBV20-1 and TRBJ2-7, with D perhaps given as TRBD1 or TRBD2 (5 bases each). Trimming left V 3 bases short and J 2 bases short, with 14 bases between. Germline assignment: CDR1 DFQATT and CDR2 SNEGSKA (reference sequence). There are 14 residues in the CDR3. CDR3 DNA sequence: TGCAGTGCTAGGGGACCCTTTCGTCCCTACGAGCAGTACTTC. It encodes CSARGPFRPYEQYF.

This clone was counted many times. The chain couples TRBV11-1 to TRBJ2-3, with TRBD1 matching over 8 bases. CDR1 is SGHAT, CDR2 FQDESV, per germline (reference sequence). The CDR3 sequence is 14 residues long. With 5 bases clipped from V and 6 bases from J, the junction kept 7 bases outside the gene matches. The CDR3, as DNA: TGTGCCAGCAGCCTACAGACAGGGGCGGATACGCAGTATTTT. Translation: CASSLQTGADTQYF.

V usage is TRBV19 and J usage is TRBJ2-2; no definite D call. The germline V and J ends were trimmed by 3 bases and 5 bases, with 16 bases remaining between them. The CDR3 totals 16 residues. Germline V gene sequence: CDR1 LNHDA, CDR2 SQIVND (reference sequence). In DNA form, the CDR3 reads TGTGCCAGTAGTATTTTTAGAGGCGGTTGGACCGGGGAGCTGTTTTTT. Translated, it gives CASSIFRGGWTGELFF.

This clone was seen a handful of times. The J gene is TRBJ2-6, the V gene TRBV28, with TRBD1 matching 12 bases. Germline V gene lookup returns CDR1 MDHEN and CDR2 SYDVKM. This CDR3 has 17 residues. V lost 7 bases and J lost 3; bases outside the gene matches: 7. This CDR3 is CASKSGQGACGANVLTF. In DNA, the CDR3 is TGTGCCAGCAAATCGGGACAGGGGGCTTGTGGGGCCAACGTCCTGACTTTC.

In this sample, this clone turned up a few times. The chain is built from TRBV6-6 and TRBJ1-5; no definite D call. Germline CDR1 reads MNHNY; CDR2 reads SVGAGI (reference sequence). This CDR3 is built from 16 residues. Trimming left V 0 bases short and J 2 bases short, with 11 bases between. The DNA of the CDR3 is TGTGCCAGCAGTTACTCGGTCCAGGCCCGCAATCAGCCCCAGCATTTT. Its translation: CASSYSVQARNQPQHF.

This clone was counted a few times. The rearrangement joins TRBV12-3 or TRBV12-4 to TRBJ2-1; TRBD2 aligns across 7 bases. J was trimmed by 4 bases and V by 6 bases; bases with no gene match: 9. This CDR3 contains 15 residues. The CDR3 region is CASSHFAGLYNEQFF. CDR3 in DNA: TGTGCCAGCAGCCATTTCGCGGGACTATACAATGAGCAGTTCTTC.

This clone was seen repeatedly, ten times or more. This chain uses TRBV4-1 with TRBJ1-4; weak D call: TRBD1 (5 bases). The CDR3 length is 16 residues. Deletions cut 4 bases from V and 3 bases from J, with 15 bases between. CDR1 and CDR2 (germline): MGHRA, YSYEKL. The CDR3 protein is CASSPTEEWPNEKLFF. CDR3 nucleotides: TGCGCCAGCAGCCCGACAGAGGAATGGCCTAATGAAAAACTGTTTTTT.

This clone occurred many times. This chain joins TRBV20-1 and TRBJ2-1, with 7 bases aligning to TRBD2. Germline V gene lookup returns CDR1 DFQATT and CDR2 SNEGSKA (reference sequence). Trimming took 6 bases from V and 4 from J; bases not matched to a gene: 9. This CDR3 has 14 amino acids. The CDR3 sequence: CSATLATRYNEQFF. The CDR3 coding sequence is TGCAGTGCCACACTAGCGACTAGATACAATGAGCAGTTCTTC.

This chain uses TRBV27 with TRBJ2-7, with D unresolved. The CDR3 consists of 13 residues. Germline-derived CDR1 and CDR2 are MNHEY and SMNVEV (reference sequence). V lost 8 bases to trimming and J lost 2 bases, with 13 bases between them. CDR3 loop: CASLKDVAYEQYF. In DNA, the CDR3 is TGTGCCAGCCTAAAGGATGTGGCCTACGAGCAGTACTTC.

The chain links TRBV7-3 to TRBJ2-7, with a tentative D call TRBD2 (5 bases). Trimming left V 5 bases short and J 5 bases short, with 25 bases between. Germline V CDR1 and CDR2: SGHTA, FQGTGA. This CDR3 spans 17 amino acids. CDR3 residues: CASSRSRMDSLGDEQYF. The CDR3 DNA is TGTGCCAGCAGCCGCTCGCGGATGGATTCTTTGGGAGACGAGCAGTACTTC.

This chain uses TRBV12-3 or TRBV12-4 with TRBJ1-2, with 8 bases identical to TRBD1. With V trimmed by 3 bases and J by 8 bases, 11 bases remained unmatched. The CDR3 has 15 amino acids. The CDR3 protein is CASSLGTGAFGGYTF. In DNA, the CDR3 is TGTGCCAGCAGTTTGGGGACAGGAGCCTTCGGGGGCTACACCTTC.

This clone was picked up many times. This CDR3 is also generated by other DNA sequences in the sample. The rearrangement links TRBV2 to TRBJ2-3, with D tentatively TRBD2 (5 bases). V was pared by 6 bases and J by 5 bases, with 18 bases between. This CDR3 spans 15 amino acids. Germline V gene lookup returns CDR1 SNHLY and CDR2 FYNNEI. The CDR3 sequence: CASRDPGGGGDTQYF. The DNA of the CDR3 is TGTGCCAGCAGGGACCCGGGCGGAGGTGGAGATACGCAGTATTTT.

This clone has just a few counts. Being one base from a much bigger clone, this may be a read error. The same CDR3 arises from other DNA sequences in this sample as well. The chain employs TRBV6-1 and TRBJ1-6, with a possible D match to TRBD1 (5 bases). Germline CDR1 MNHNS, CDR2 SASEGT. Trimming removed 10 bases from V and 13 bases from J, with 23 bases in between. The CDR3 sequence is 14 residues long. The CDR3 loop reads CANMRGLGGSPLHF. Written as DNA, the CDR3 is TGTGCCAACATGCGGGGGTTAGGAGGGTCGCCCCTCCACTTT.

The chain is built from TRBV12-3 or TRBV12-4 and TRBJ2-7; D might be TRBD2 (5 bases). V lost 5 bases, J lost 7 bases, and 18 bases lay in between. The CDR3 is 14 residues long. CDR3 protein: CASSPGGLPEEQYF. CDR3 in DNA: TGTGCCAGCAGTCCCGGCGGACTGCCGGAGGAGCAGTACTTC.

The chain employs TRBV30 and TRBJ2-1; D tentatively fits TRBD1 or TRBD2 (7 bases each). V lost 5 bases and J 4 bases, leaving 18 bases between the germline ends. The CDR3 has 15 amino acids. The germline V gene has CDR1 GTSNPN and CDR2 SVGIG (reference sequence). The CDR3 here is CAWSNLRGGYNEQFF. The CDR3 DNA follows: TGTGCCTGGTCCAACCTCAGGGGGGGTTACAATGAGCAGTTCTTC.

There are a few counts of this clone. The rearrangement joins TRBV28 to TRBJ2-3, with D perhaps TRBD2 (5 bases). Germline V CDR1 and CDR2: MDHEN, SYDVKM. Trimming cost V 3 bases and J 3 bases, with 19 bases left between them. This CDR3 spans 17 amino acids. CDR3 protein: CASSFGVRCRTTDTQYF. CDR3 nucleotides: TGTGCCAGCAGTTTCGGGGTTCGATGTCGCACTACAGATACGCAGTATTTT.

This clone was observed at least ten times. V is TRBV5-1 and J is TRBJ2-5; D may correspond to TRBD1 or TRBD2 (5 bases each). CDR1 SGHRS and CDR2 YFSETQ come from the germline V gene. This CDR3 region has 13 residues. The V and J ends lost 3 bases and 4 bases respectively, with 10 bases between them. CDR3 sequence reads: CASSSAGRETQYF. DNA of the CDR3: TGCGCCAGCAGCTCCGCAGGGAGAGAGACCCAGTACTTC.